The next 30 T cell receptor beta chains were all read from a single sample in a study of blood T cell repertoires in COVID-19 (dated by TCRdb to 2018 to 2020). Preparation of the library involved the immunoSEQ multiplex PCR assay. TCRdb obtained this table from immuneACCESS and retained in-frame rearrangements with V and J assigned. These tables miss some clones; where compared with another copy, unresolved V genes account for less than half of the shortfall, and the remainder is unexplained. This sample lists roughly 260,000 clones; approximately 89% were detected once. The ten biggest clones cover approximately 2.2% of the sample. What was sequenced was peripheral blood. These receptors all stem from a woman aged 50 to 60 with acute or convalescent COVID-19.

The chain is built from TRBV28 and TRBJ2-7; TRBD1 matches 7 bases. The germline V gene has CDR1 MDHEN and CDR2 SYDVKM. CDR3 length: 14 amino acids. V was pared by 3 bases and J by 4 bases, with 6 bases of the junction left unmatched. DNA of the CDR3: TGTGCCAGCAGTTTGTTTGGACAGGTTTACGAGCAGTACTTC. As protein: CASSLFGQVYEQYF.

The chain has TRBV15 and TRBJ1-4, with a tentative D call TRBD1 (6 bases). Germline V gene sequence: CDR1 LNHNV, CDR2 YYDKDF (reference sequence). The CDR3 runs to 15 residues. V gave up 3 bases and J gave up 0 bases, with 8 bases separating them. The CDR3 DNA reads as TGTGCCACCAGCAGCAACAGGGCAACTAATGAAAAACTGTTTTTT. Amino acid sequence: CATSSNRATNEKLFF. The variable domain in full, completed from reference TRBV15 and TRBJ1-4, reads DAMVIQNPRYQVTQFGKPVTLSCSQTLNHNVMYWYQQKSSQAPKLLFHYYDKDFNNEADTPDNFQSRRPNTSFCFLDIRSPGLGDTAMYLCATSSNRATNEKLFFGSGTQLSVL.

V usage is TRBV3-1 (or the pseudogene TRBV3-2) and J usage is TRBJ1-2, with D uncertain. CDR1 and CDR2 (germline): LGHDT, YNNKEL (reference sequence). The CDR3 has 15 residues. V lost 1 base and J lost 8, with 17 bases in between. DNA for the CDR3: TGTGCCAGCAGCCAAGGTGTCAGGCCCTGGGAGGGCTACACCTTC. It codes for CASSQGVRPWEGYTF.

The chain has TRBV27 and TRBJ2-1, with a weak D call TRBD1 (7 bases). Germline CDR1 and CDR2: MNHEY and SMNVEV (reference sequence). This CDR3 is built from 18 residues. V was clipped by 0 bases and J by 0 bases, with 15 bases between them. The CDR3 loop reads CASSLSSGDRVSYNEQFF. CDR3 nucleotide sequence: TGTGCCAGCAGTTTATCATCGGGAGACAGGGTCTCCTACAATGAGCAGTTCTTC.

The rearrangement links TRBV7-9 to TRBJ1-6, with 7 bases that match TRBD1. Germline V gene sequence: CDR1 SEHNR, CDR2 FQNEAQ (reference sequence). The V gene end was trimmed by 3 bases and the J gene end by 9 bases; junction bases not matched to a gene: 5. The CDR3 covers 14 residues. DNA of the CDR3: TGTGCCAGCAGCTTCAGGGGGGAATCTTCACCCCTCCACTTT. Translation gives CASSFRGESSPLHF.

The chain carries TRBV7-2 and TRBJ2-3; 8 nucleotides line up with TRBD1. V shed 1 base, J shed 6 bases, and the junction held 0 bases outside the gene matches. CDR3 length: 13 amino acids. Germline V gene sequence: CDR1 SGHTA, CDR2 FQGNSA. The CDR3 bases are TGTGCCAGCAGCTTAGACAGGGGGGATACGCAGTATTTT. Encoded protein: CASSLDRGDTQYF.

The chain recombines TRBV27 with TRBJ1-1; TRBD1 agrees at 9 bases. The V gene end was trimmed by 4 bases and the J gene end by 1 base; junction bases not matched to a gene: 4. The V gene's germline CDR1 is MNHEY and CDR2 SMNVEV (reference sequence). The CDR3 runs 15 residues. For the CDR3, the DNA is TGTGCCAGCAGTTCTACAGGGGGCCCGAACACTGAAGCTTTCTTT. The encoded protein is CASSSTGGPNTEAFF.

V usage is TRBV7-4 and J usage is TRBJ1-3; D gene uncertain. Trimming shortened V by 5 bases and J by 2 bases, and 13 bases separated the two germline ends. CDR1 and CDR2 (germline): SGHVT, SQSDAQ. The CDR3 is 15 amino acids. CDR3: CASSPNRGAGNTIYF. CDR3 nucleotide sequence: TGTGCCAGCAGCCCCAACCGGGGAGCTGGAAACACCATATATTTT.

CDR3 amino acids: CASGDSSSPLHF. The CDR3 DNA reads as TGTGCCAGCGGGGACAGTTCATCACCCCTCCACTTT. V usage is TRBV10-3 and J usage is TRBJ1-6; TRBD1 agrees at 7 bases. The V gene's germline CDR1 is ENHRY and CDR2 SYGVKD. Unmatched junction bases numbered 7, after V lost 10 bases and J lost 10 bases. The CDR3 runs 12 residues.

V is TRBV19 and J is TRBJ1-4, with D perhaps TRBD1 (5 bases). This CDR3 has 14 residues. Germline assignment: CDR1 LNHDA and CDR2 SQIVND (reference sequence). With 6 bases removed from V and 6 bases from J, the gap between germline ends came to 14 bases. The CDR3: CASSSAGFDEKLFF. The CDR3 DNA reads as TGTGCCAGTAGCTCTGCAGGGTTTGATGAAAAACTGTTTTTT.

J is TRBJ1-5 and V is TRBV7-9, with no clear D. CDR1 is SEHNR, CDR2 FQNEAQ, per germline (reference sequence). The CDR3 length is 12 residues. V shed 5 bases and J shed 7 bases, with 9 bases lying between them. As DNA, the CDR3 is TGTGCCAGCAGCCTATCGATCCAGCCCCAGCATTTT. Its protein product is CASSLSIQPQHF.

The chain links TRBV6-2 or TRBV6-3 to TRBJ2-3, with D unresolved. Germline loops: CDR1 MNHEY, CDR2 SVGEGT. This CDR3 region has 15 residues. V lost 2 bases, J lost 2 bases, and 11 bases lay in between. The chain's CDR3 is CASSYARRLTDTQYF. In nucleotides, the CDR3 is TGTGCCAGCAGTTACGCTCGGCGGCTCACAGATACGCAGTATTTT.

The CDR3 bases are TGTGCCAGCAGCCAAGGTCCTAGCGGAGGGGGCTACGAGCAGTACTTC. It yields the protein CASSQGPSGGGYEQYF. This chain uses TRBV3-1 (or the pseudogene TRBV3-2) with TRBJ2-7; D is perhaps TRBD2 (7 bases). There are 16 residues in the CDR3. CDR1 LGHDT and CDR2 YNNKEL come from the germline V gene (reference sequence). Trimming removed 1 base from V and 3 bases from J, with 16 bases in between.

This clone came up a few times. The V gene is TRBV5-8, the J gene TRBJ2-5, with D possibly matching TRBD1 (5 bases). This CDR3 region has 14 residues. CDR1 and CDR2 from the germline V gene are SGHTS and YDEGEE. Trimming took 4 bases from V and 5 from J, leaving 15 bases between them. This CDR3 reads CASSRGHLGETQYF. As DNA, the CDR3 is TGTGCCAGCAGCCGCGGACACCTCGGGGAGACCCAGTACTTC.

The rearrangement uses TRBV7-2 and TRBJ2-3; D gene uncertain. V dropped 0 bases and J dropped 0 bases, with 13 bases sitting between them. The CDR3 extends over 17 amino acids. Per germline, CDR1 SGHTA and CDR2 FQGNSA. The CDR3 sequence is CASSLARIQTSTDTQYF. For the CDR3, the DNA is TGTGCCAGCAGCTTAGCACGTATTCAAACTAGCACAGATACGCAGTATTTT.

This clone was counted a few times. The gene calls are TRBV19 and TRBJ2-7, with a possible D match to TRBD1 (5 bases). CDR3 length: 12 amino acids. CDR1 and CDR2 (germline): LNHDA, SQIVND (reference sequence). Deletions cut 6 bases from V and 5 bases from J, with 11 bases between. The CDR3 loop is CASRSRGNEQYF. In DNA, the CDR3 is TGTGCCAGTAGGAGTAGGGGAAACGAGCAGTACTTC.

This clone was recorded only once. The gene calls are TRBV11-2 and TRBJ2-1; the match to TRBD1 covers 7 bases. The ends lost 5 bases at V and 3 bases at J; junction bases unmatched: 4. The CDR3 is 14 amino acids. Germline-derived CDR1 and CDR2 are SGHAT and FQNNGV. This CDR3 is CASSPGTVYNEQFF. The CDR3 region has the DNA TGTGCCAGCAGCCCTGGGACAGTCTACAATGAGCAGTTCTTC.

V usage is TRBV16 and J usage is TRBJ2-1; 10 bases match TRBD2. The length of the CDR3 is 16 residues. Germline CDR1 KGHSY, CDR2 FQNENV. The V segment lost 3 bases and the J segment 9 bases; nucleotides outside the gene matches: 11. The CDR3 region is CASSHLTSGDWSEQFF. The CDR3 coding sequence is TGTGCCAGCAGCCACCTAACTAGCGGGGACTGGAGTGAGCAGTTCTTC.

The CDR3 protein is CASSPDRVGALETQYF. For the CDR3, the DNA is TGTGCCAGCAGCCCCGACAGGGTTGGGGCACTAGAGACCCAGTACTTC. This chain links TRBV7-8 with TRBJ2-5, with 7 nucleotides matching TRBD1. Per the germline V gene, CDR1 is SGHVS and CDR2 is FQNEAQ. The CDR3 contains 16 residues. J lost 4 bases, V lost 5 bases, and 13 bases had no gene match.

The V and J genes are TRBV5-1 and TRBJ2-1; a weak D match, TRBD2 (5 bases). The CDR3 sequence is 15 residues long. CDR1 and CDR2 (germline): SGHRS, YFSETQ. Trimming took 0 bases from V and 3 from J, leaving 10 bases between them. The CDR3 DNA sequence: TGCGCCAGCAGCTTGGACTCCCGGGGCTACAATGAGCAGTTCTTC. Its protein product is CASSLDSRGYNEQFF.

The chain employs TRBV10-3 and TRBJ2-1, with D possibly matching TRBD2 (6 bases). Deletions cut 4 bases from V and 5 bases from J, with 9 bases between. In germline, CDR1 is ENHRY, CDR2 SYGVKD. The CDR3 spans 13 residues. CDR3: CAISGGGDNEQFF. The CDR3 nucleotides are TGTGCCATCAGTGGGGGAGGCGACAATGAGCAGTTCTTC.

V is TRBV29-1 and J is TRBJ1-2; D is ambiguous. The CDR3 loop spans 11 amino acids. V lost 4 bases and J lost 2, with 5 bases in between. Germline V gene data show CDR1 as SQVTM and CDR2 as ANQGSEA. The CDR3 loop reads CSVARNYGYTF. DNA for the CDR3: TGCAGCGTTGCCAGGAACTATGGCTACACCTTC.

The genes are TRBV28 and TRBJ2-7, with 14 bases identical to TRBD2. After removal of 4 bases from V and 0 bases from J, the junction contained 14 bases not matched to a gene. The germline gives CDR1 MDHEN, CDR2 SYDVKM. The CDR3 totals 20 residues. CDR3 sequence reads: CASSSPLTGLAGVLSYEQYF. CDR3 in DNA: TGTGCCAGCAGTTCCCCTCTTACGGGACTAGCGGGAGTTCTCTCCTACGAGCAGTACTTC.

The gene calls are TRBV27 and TRBJ2-4; TRBD2 is a possible D gene (6 bases). This CDR3 has 14 residues. CDR1 MNHEY and CDR2 SMNVEV come from the germline V gene (reference sequence). Trimming took 2 bases from V and 5 from J, leaving 10 bases between them. CDR3 loop: CASSLAGRQNIQYF. The CDR3 DNA follows: TGTGCCAGCAGTTTAGCGGGGCGACAAAACATTCAGTACTTC.

This sequence joins TRBV5-1 and TRBJ2-7, with D possibly being TRBD1 (5 bases). This CDR3 is built from 15 residues. V lost 6 bases and J lost 0, with 16 bases in between. Germline CDR1 and CDR2: SGHRS and YFSETQ. The CDR3 nucleotides are TGCGCCAGCACCGAGAGGACAAACCTCTCCTACGAGCAGTACTTC. As protein: CASTERTNLSYEQYF.

V gene TRBV20-1 combines with J gene TRBJ1-5, with 9 nucleotides matching TRBD1. This CDR3 region has 15 residues. Germline-derived CDR1 and CDR2 are DFQATT and SNEGSKA (reference sequence). The V and J ends lost 3 bases and 0 bases, in that order; junction bases with no gene match: 3. Here the CDR3 reads CSASDRGNSNQPQHF. The CDR3 nucleotides are TGCAGTGCTAGTGACAGGGGGAATAGCAATCAGCCCCAGCATTTT.

The chain links TRBV18 to TRBJ2-1; 8 nucleotides align to TRBD2. Germline CDR1 KGHSH, CDR2 LQKENI. CDR3 size: 17 residues. V shed 1 base, J shed 3 bases, and the junction held 8 bases outside the gene matches. Here the CDR3 reads CASSPLDGRADYNEQFF. CDR3 DNA sequence: TGTGCCAGCTCACCACTAGACGGGAGGGCCGACTACAATGAGCAGTTCTTC.

The CDR3 loop reads CASSSRDRKIGSGEKLFF. The CDR3 region has the DNA TGCGCCAGCAGCTCAAGGGACAGGAAGATAGGGAGCGGTGAAAAACTGTTTTTT. The chain links TRBV5-1 to TRBJ1-4; 8 positions agree with TRBD1. This CDR3 contains 18 residues. The V and J ends lost 3 bases and 7 bases, in that order; junction bases with no gene match: 17. CDR1 is SGHRS, CDR2 YFSETQ, per germline.

The sample holds many counts of this clone. The gene calls are TRBV5-5 and TRBJ2-7, with TRBD2 as a possible D gene (6 bases). The germline gives CDR1 SGHKS, CDR2 YYEKEE (reference sequence). V lost 0 bases to trimming and J lost 3 bases, with 13 bases between them. The CDR3 is 15 residues long. The CDR3 nucleotides read TGTGCCAGCAGCTTGGTAGTTAGCGGAGGCTACGAGCAGTACTTC. This sequence encodes CASSLVVSGGYEQYF.

This sequence joins TRBV4-3 and TRBJ2-3; D is possibly TRBD1 (6 bases). Germline V gene lookup returns CDR1 LGHNA and CDR2 YSLEER. The CDR3 runs to 17 residues. Trimming stripped 0 bases from V and 4 bases from J, with 17 bases between. The CDR3 sequence: CASSQDRFHRASDTQYF. For the CDR3, the DNA is TGCGCCAGCAGCCAAGATAGGTTTCACAGGGCATCAGATACGCAGTATTTT.